The clone carrying this T cell receptor (beta chain) was recorded a few times. Its target is not known. CDR3 size: 10 residues. Per germline, CDR1 GTSNPN and CDR2 SVGIG (reference sequence). Trimming removed 5 bases at V and 5 bases at J, with 6 bases between. The sample belongs to a study of molecular identifiers for immune sequencing clone quantification. Study-wide background: Replicate RNA came from about 20,000 or 100,000 naive CD8 cells and was split five ways, and four parts were sequenced.

Each CDR3 protein is one row after TCRdb ran MiXCR on the PCR reads. The sample holds more than 550,000 distinct CDR3 sequences, roughly 27% seen once. Findings and limits, study-wide: In a background of approximately 1 million naive cells, spiked Jurkat TCR RNA from one cell was reportedly detectable.

Naive CD8 libraries were made from 20,000 to 1,000,000 sorted cells, and they used 10%, 30% or 50% RNA. The CD8+CD4-CCR7+CD45RA+ phenotype defined the sorted naive CD8 T cells. The rearrangement uses TRBV30 and TRBJ1-1, with no clear D. Source material: naive CD8+ T cells from blood, with Jurkat cell RNA spiked in. Subset meaning: FACS-sorted CD8+CD4-CCR7+CD45RA+ naive T cells. This receptor was identified in a human donor in good health. Some libraries in this study had Jurkat cell RNA spiked in. The CDR3 DNA sequence: TGTGCCTGGGCCGCTACTGAAGCTTTCTTT. It specifies CAWAATEAFF. The whole variable domain, remainder taken from reference TRBV30 and TRBJ1-1, is SQTIHQWPATLVQPVGSPLSLECTVEGTSNPNLYWYRQAAGRGLQLLFYSVGIGQISSEVPQNLSASRPQDRQFILSSKKLLLSDSGFYLCAWAATEAFFGQGTRLTVV.